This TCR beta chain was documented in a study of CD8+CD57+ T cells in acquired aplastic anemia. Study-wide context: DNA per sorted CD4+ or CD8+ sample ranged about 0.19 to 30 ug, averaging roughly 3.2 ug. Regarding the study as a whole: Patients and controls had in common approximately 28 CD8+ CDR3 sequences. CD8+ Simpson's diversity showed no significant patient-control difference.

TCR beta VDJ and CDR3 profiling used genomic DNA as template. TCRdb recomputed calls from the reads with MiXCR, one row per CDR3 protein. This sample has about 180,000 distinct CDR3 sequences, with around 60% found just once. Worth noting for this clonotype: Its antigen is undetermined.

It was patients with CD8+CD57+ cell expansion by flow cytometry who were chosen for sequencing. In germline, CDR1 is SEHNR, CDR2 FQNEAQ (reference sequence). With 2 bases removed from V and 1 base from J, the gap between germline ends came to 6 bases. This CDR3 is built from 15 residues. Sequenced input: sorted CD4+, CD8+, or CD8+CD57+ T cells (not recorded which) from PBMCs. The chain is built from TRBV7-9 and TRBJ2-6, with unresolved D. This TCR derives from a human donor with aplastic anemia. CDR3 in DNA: TGTGCCAGCAGCTTAACTGTTTCTGGGGCCAACGTCCTGACTTTC. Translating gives CASSLTVSGANVLTF.